This is a list of T cell receptor beta chains from one sample in a study of T cell responses to AZD1222 COVID-19 vaccine. The assay was immunoSEQ multiplex PCR, and TCRdb's table has in-frame clones only and misses some. The data show 150,000 to 180,000 clones, less than 90% seen once. The input for sequencing was peripheral blood, taken on day 0 of MenACWY control vaccination. The origin of the receptors is an adult in good health. Each CDR3 is given with its conserved first and last residue. A D gene is named only where the DNA matches it firmly. Where a row states a size, it is once, few, many or the class of an expanded clone; other rows omit it.

clone_size | d_call | j_call | v_call | cdr3_aa | cdr3_nt
- | - | TRBJ1-5 | TRBV6-1 | CASSEAGPRGYSNQPQHF | TGTGCCAGCAGTGAAGCGGGTCCTAGGGGTTATAGCAATCAGCCCCAGCATTTT
few | - | TRBJ2-2 | TRBV3-1/TRBV3-2 | CASSQWGGQNTGELFF | TGTGCCAGCAGCCAATGGGGCGGTCAGAACACCGGGGAGCTGTTTTTT
- | TRBD1 | TRBJ2-2 | TRBV3-1/TRBV3-2 | CASSQSRGMIGELFF | TGTGCCAGCAGCCAGAGCAGGGGGATGATTGGGGAGCTGTTTTTT
- | TRBD1 | TRBJ1-2 | TRBV9 | CASSTRRQGYGYTF | TGTGCCAGCAGCACCCGGCGACAGGGGTATGGCTACACCTTC
- | TRBD1 | TRBJ2-2 | TRBV19 | CASSIHRGRSTGELFF | TGTGCCAGTAGTATACACAGGGGGCGCAGCACCGGGGAGCTGTTTTTT
once | - | TRBJ1-2 | TRBV5-4 | CASSLGGNYGYTF | TGTGCCAGCAGCTTGGGTGGGAACTATGGCTACACCTTC
few | - | TRBJ1-1 | TRBV5-1 | CASSLVGTLNTEAFF | TGCGCCAGCAGCTTGGTCGGGACATTGAACACTGAAGCTTTCTTT
once | - | TRBJ1-1 | TRBV7-9 | CASSISETSVRDTEAFF | TGTGCCAGCAGCATAAGCGAGACCTCGGTCCGGGACACTGAAGCTTTCTTT
- | - | TRBJ2-2 | TRBV4-1 | CASSLGLLANTGELFF | TGCGCCAGCAGCCTCGGACTCCTCGCGAACACCGGGGAGCTGTTTTTT
- | TRBD2 | TRBJ2-7 | TRBV15 | CATSREGRGQYF | TGTGCCACCAGCCGGGAGGGGCGGGGGCAGTACTTC
- | - | TRBJ2-2 | TRBV24-1 | CATRGSSRNTGELFF | TGTGCCACCAGGGGGAGTAGCCGGAACACCGGGGAGCTGTTTTTT
once | TRBD1 | TRBJ2-2 | TRBV5-1 | CASGKQGARTGELFF | TGCGCCAGCGGGAAACAGGGGGCCAGGACCGGGGAGCTGTTTTTT
few | - | TRBJ1-6 | TRBV5-1 | CASARDSDSYNSPLHF | TGCGCCAGCGCTCGGGACTCAGACTCCTATAATTCACCCCTCCACTTT
- | - | TRBJ1-2 | TRBV7-2 | CASSLSWSEYGYTF | TGTGCCAGCAGCTTATCGTGGTCAGAGTATGGCTACACCTTC
- | - | TRBJ2-1 | TRBV11-3 | CASRLGSSYNEQFF | TGTGCCAGCAGGTTGGGGAGCTCCTACAATGAGCAGTTCTTC
- | TRBD1 | TRBJ1-1 | TRBV7-9 | CASSLGTGGEAAFF | TGTGCCAGCAGCTTAGGGACAGGGGGAGAGGCAGCTTTCTTT
- | - | TRBJ1-5 | TRBV12-1 | CASSFQGSSQPQHF | TGTGCCAGCAGCTTTCAGGGCTCGTCTCAGCCCCAGCATTTT
- | TRBD2 | TRBJ2-5 | TRBV6-2/TRBV6-3 | CASSYSSGLAGWETQYF | TGTGCCAGCAGTTACTCGTCAGGACTAGCGGGATGGGAGACCCAGTACTTC
- | - | TRBJ1-2 | TRBV19 | CASSTLEEAGYGYTF | TGTGCCAGTAGTACCCTCGAGGAGGCTGGCTATGGCTACACCTTC
- | TRBD1 | TRBJ1-6 | TRBV6-1 | CASSEPDRRNSPLHF | TGTGCCAGCAGTGAACCGGACAGGAGGAATTCACCCCTCCACTTT
- | TRBD1 | TRBJ1-2 | TRBV11-2 | CASSPGQGYGYTF | TGTGCCAGCAGCCCTGGACAGGGATATGGCTACACCTTC
- | TRBD1 | TRBJ1-2 | TRBV9 | CASSRHRGQGGYTF | TGTGCCAGCAGCCGCCACAGGGGGCAGGGTGGCTACACCTTC
- | - | TRBJ1-2 | TRBV2 | CASPGGMGYTF | TGTGCCAGCCCGGGGGGGATGGGCTACACCTTC
- | - | TRBJ2-5 | TRBV7-9 | CASSPTGQLGETQYF | TGTGCCAGCAGCCCAACTGGACAGCTCGGGGAGACCCAGTACTTC
- | - | TRBJ1-1 | TRBV5-6 | CASSNTTENTEAFF | TGTGCCAGCAGCAATACCACAGAGAACACTGAAGCTTTCTTT
- | TRBD1 | TRBJ2-5 | TRBV6-1 | CASSALSGTGQETQYF | TGTGCCAGCAGTGCATTGTCCGGGACAGGACAAGAGACCCAGTACTTC
- | - | TRBJ2-5 | TRBV2 | CASSEGLPGETQYF | TGTGCCAGCAGTGAAGGCCTACCAGGGGAGACCCAGTACTTC
few | TRBD1 | TRBJ2-7 | TRBV6-2/TRBV6-3 | CASSWNRGPYEQYF | TGTGCCAGCAGTTGGAACAGGGGACCCTACGAGCAGTACTTC
- | - | TRBJ2-7 | TRBV25-1 | CASSEGRGGEQYF | TGTGCCAGCAGTGAGGGCAGGGGAGGCGAGCAGTACTTC
- | - | TRBJ2-2 | TRBV2 | CASNLQGRNTGELFF | TGTGCCAGTAACTTACAGGGTCGAAACACCGGGGAGCTGTTTTTT